This entry features one T cell receptor beta chain sequence. The PCR had 60 Vbeta and 13 Jbeta primers. Data came from immunoSEQ multiplex PCR; TCRdb stores just in-frame clones and leaves some out. Here the sample spans some 160,000 clones, approximately 80% being singletons. Unrecorded immune exposures were likely, despite nominal health at sampling. These data belong to a study of cytomegalovirus exposure and HLA in healthy donors. This receptor was identified in a woman between 50 and 59 years old in good health and CMV-seronegative. Sequences were obtained from PBMCs.

The CDR3 spells CASSLELRGFAGELFF. The CDR3 DNA sequence: TGTGCCAGCAGCTTGGAGCTTCGGGGTTTCGCCGGGGAGCTGTTTTTT. The genes are TRBV5-6 and TRBJ2-2; TRBD2 is a possible D gene (5 bases). Germline-derived CDR1 and CDR2 are SGHDT and YYEEEE. V was shortened by 0 bases and J by 6 bases, with 15 bases between the two germline ends. This CDR3 has 16 amino acids.